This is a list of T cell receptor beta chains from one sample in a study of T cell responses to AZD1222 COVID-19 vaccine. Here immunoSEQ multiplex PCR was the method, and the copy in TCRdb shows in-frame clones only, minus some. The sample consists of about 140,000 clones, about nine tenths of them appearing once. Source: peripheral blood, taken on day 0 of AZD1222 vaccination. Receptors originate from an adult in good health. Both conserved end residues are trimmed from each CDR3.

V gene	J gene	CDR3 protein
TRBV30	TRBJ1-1	AWSNSGTGNTEAF
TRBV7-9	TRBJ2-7	ASSPDRTHEQY
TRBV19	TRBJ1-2	ASSIVGGTYGYT
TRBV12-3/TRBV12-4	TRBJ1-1	ASSAGHPAEAF
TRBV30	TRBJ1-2	AWTWSPLAPYGYT
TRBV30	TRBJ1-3	AQTTSAGNTIY
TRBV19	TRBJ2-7	ASSRSGTGGLYEQY
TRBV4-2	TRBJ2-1	ASSGTSGGAGEQF
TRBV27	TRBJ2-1	ASSLSSGASAGVGNEQF
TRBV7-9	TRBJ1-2	ASSPPITGGYT
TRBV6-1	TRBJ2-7	ASSEEVGTGLTYEQY
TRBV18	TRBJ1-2	ASSPADPISRDGYT
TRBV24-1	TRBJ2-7	ATSASRSSYEQY
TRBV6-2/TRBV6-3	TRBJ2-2	ASSYSTGGGELF
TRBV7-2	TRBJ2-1	ASSPGLVGAYNEQF
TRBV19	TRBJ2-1	ASSPSREPQFEQF
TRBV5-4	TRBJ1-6	ASSIGTPDNSPLH
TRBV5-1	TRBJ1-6	ASSLEGSSYNSPLH
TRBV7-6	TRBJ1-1	ASSLEGALNTEAF
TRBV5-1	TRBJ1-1	ASSGGQGLAEAF
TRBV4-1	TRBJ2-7	ASSQGPGQGFQEQY
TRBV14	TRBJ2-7	ASSPGTTARLQY
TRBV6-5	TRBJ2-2	ASSSGDGVYTGELF
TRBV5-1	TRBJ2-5	ASSLGVAGGEGSQY
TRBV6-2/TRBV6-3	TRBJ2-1	ASSHGRIRYNEQF
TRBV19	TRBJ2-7	ATRLQGTEYEQY
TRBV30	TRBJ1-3	AWSRGRGNTIY
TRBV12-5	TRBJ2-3	ASGSPLVAGQGRDTQY